This T cell receptor (beta chain) is from a study of graft-versus-host responses after intestinal transplantation. About the research overall: Each patient got anti-thymocyte globulin induction, then tacrolimus and steroids for around three years. The study's findings and limits: Recipient marrow harbored GvH clones, some of which surfaced first in ileum or blood. Allograft graft-versus-host to host-versus-graft clonal ratios ran high in patients with graft-donor T cell macrochimerism.

This clone is a singleton in its sample. What it binds is unknown. The germline V gene has CDR1 SGDLS and CDR2 YYNGEE. Trimming removed 4 bases from V and 5 bases from J, with 16 bases in between. CDR3 size: 14 residues. TCRdb's copy holds only in-frame clones and misses some; the assay was immunoSEQ multiplex PCR. The table has 40,000 or so clones, 83% seen once; the top ten hold roughly 3.4%. The material was PBMCs, obtained about 990 days after transplant. This rearrangement joins TRBV9 to TRBJ2-7; D is perhaps TRBD2 (5 bases). This receptor was taken from a human patient who received an intestinal transplant, so some T cells may come from the graft donor. CDR3 amino acids: CASSSSREGDEQYF. The CDR3 region has the DNA TGTGCCAGCAGCTCCAGCCGTGAGGGTGACGAGCAGTACTTC. Combining the CDR3 with reference TRBV9 and TRBJ2-7 gives the whole variable domain DSGVTQTPKHLITATGQRVTLRCSPRSGDLSVYWYQQSLDQGLQFLIQYYNGEERAKGNILERFSAQQFPDLHSELNLSSLELGDSALYFCASSSSREGDEQYFGPGTRLTVT.